The clone carrying this T cell receptor beta chain showed up many times. The CDR3 extends over 12 amino acids. Trimming cost V 0 bases and J 12 bases; bases outside gene matches: 3. Germline V CDR1 and CDR2: SGHDT, YYEEEE. The sample comes from a study of T-cell memory formation after mild COVID-19. As for the study in general: TCR clusters were largely donor specific.

One entry per CDR3 protein, called by TCRdb with MiXCR from the 5' RACE reads. The sample carries approximately 450,000 distinct CDR3 sequences, roughly 18% recorded once. The chain has TRBV5-6 and TRBJ2-1, with 7 bases matching TRBD1. Sequencing used PBMCs or a T cell subset sorted from them (not recorded which). The receptor was isolated from an adult woman who had mild COVID-19 (a few samples of this study predate the infection). Cell type and time point are not known. Written as DNA, the CDR3 is TGTGCCAGCAGCTTGGATGGGACAGCGCAGTTCTTC. As protein: CASSLDGTAQFF.